Presented here are 21 T cell receptor beta chains from one specimen sequenced in a study of shared clonotypes between healthy human individuals. This table comes from immunoSEQ multiplex PCR, and its TCRdb copy is limited to in-frame clones, with some not included. The repertoire holds around 330,000 clones, roughly 70% seen once, with 10% in the top ten. What was sequenced was memory CD4+ T cells sorted from blood. Subset specified: CD45RA-negative fraction. These receptors came from a man aged 25 to 40 in good health.

The V gene is TRBV10-1, the J gene TRBJ1-2; D not resolved. Germline V gene lookup returns CDR1 WNHNN and CDR2 SYGVQD (reference sequence). V was pared by 0 bases and J by 6 bases, with 8 bases between. The length of the CDR3 is 13 residues. This chain's CDR3 is CASSESGRNGYTF. The CDR3 coding sequence is TGCGCCAGCAGTGAGTCAGGTCGCAATGGCTACACCTTC.

This clone was seen many times. The chain links TRBV28 to TRBJ1-2; weak D call: TRBD1 (5 bases). This CDR3 contains 14 residues. V was trimmed by 3 bases and J by 4 bases, leaving 12 bases between them. From germline, CDR1 is MDHEN and CDR2 SYDVKM. CDR3 sequence reads: CASSLGGGRYGYTF. The CDR3 DNA reads TGTGCCAGCAGTTTGGGTGGGGGTCGCTATGGCTACACCTTC.

The chain recombines TRBV2 with TRBJ2-4; D perhaps matches TRBD2 (5 bases). This CDR3 is 14 amino acids long. CDR1 SNHLY and CDR2 FYNNEI come from the germline V gene. V was trimmed by 10 bases and J by 1 base, leaving 14 bases between them. The CDR3: CATSPPGAKNIQYF. CDR3 coding DNA: TGTGCCACCTCGCCTCCGGGGGCCAAAAACATTCAGTACTTC.

This clone was seen a single time. This chain's CDR3 is CASGAWRLNTEAFF. In DNA form, the CDR3 reads TGCGCCAGCGGGGCTTGGAGGCTGAACACTGAAGCTTTCTTT. J is TRBJ1-1 and V is TRBV10-2, with D perhaps TRBD1 (5 bases). The CDR3 covers 14 residues. The germline V gene encodes CDR1 WSHSY and CDR2 SAAADI. Trimming stripped 8 bases from V and 0 bases from J, with 13 bases between.

The chain recombines TRBV5-5 with TRBJ1-5, with D maybe TRBD1 (5 bases). Deletions cut 3 bases from V and 5 bases from J, with 9 bases between. CDR1 and CDR2 from the germline V gene are SGHKS and YYEKEE (reference sequence). The CDR3 has 13 amino acids. This CDR3 is CASSSQGYQPQHF. The CDR3 DNA is TGTGCCAGCAGCTCCCAGGGTTATCAGCCCCAGCATTTT. Combining the CDR3 with reference TRBV5-5 and TRBJ1-5 gives the whole variable domain DAGVTQSPTHLIKTRGQQVTLRCSPISGHKSVSWYQQVLGQGPQFIFQYYEKEERGRGNFPDRFSARQFPNYSSELNVNALLLGDSALYLCASSSQGYQPQHFGDGTRLSIL.

For this clone: Germline and junction disagree at one end, which may indicate a read error. The chain couples TRBV4-3 to TRBJ1-1, with D unresolved. From germline, CDR1 is LGHNA and CDR2 YSLEER. This CDR3 has 15 residues. CDR3 residues: CASSQDSRRNAEAFF. The CDR3 DNA is TGCGCCAGCAGCCAAGATTCCCGGAGGAACGCTGAAGCTTTCTTT.

The rearrangement uses TRBV11-2 and TRBJ1-3; 8 bases map to TRBD1. V was clipped by 6 bases and J by 3 bases; unmatched bases: 19. The CDR3 runs to 19 residues. Germline assignment: CDR1 SGHAT and CDR2 FQNNGV. CDR3 sequence reads: CASSYAGTGSVIFGNTIYF. CDR3 bases: TGTGCCAGCAGTTATGCCGGGACAGGATCTGTCATCTTTGGAAACACCATATATTTT.

This clone has just a few counts. Different DNA sequences within this sample yield the same CDR3. The chain uses TRBV7-2 and TRBJ1-5; perhaps TRBD1 as D (6 bases). The germline V and J ends were trimmed by 4 bases and 7 bases, with 14 bases remaining between them. Germline loops: CDR1 SGHTA, CDR2 FQGNSA. The CDR3 spans 14 residues. The CDR3 region is CASSSQGGGQPQHF. The CDR3, as DNA: TGTGCCAGCAGCTCACAGGGCGGGGGACAGCCCCAGCATTTT.

The chain recombines TRBV28 with TRBJ2-3; TRBD2 agrees at 7 bases. V shed 6 bases, J shed 6 bases, and the junction held 15 bases outside the gene matches. CDR1 and CDR2 (germline): MDHEN, SYDVKM. This CDR3 has 16 residues. CDR3 coding DNA: TGTGCCAGCAGACCCCAAAAGCGGGGCGGGAGTGATACGCAGTATTTT. Translated: CASRPQKRGGSDTQYF. The complete variable domain, with remaining parts taken from reference TRBV28 and TRBJ2-3, reads DVKVTQSSRYLVKRTGEKVFLECVQDMDHENMFWYRQDPGLGLRLIYFSYDVKMKEKGDIPEGYSVSREKKERFSLILESASTNQTSMYLCASRPQKRGGSDTQYFGPGTRLTVL.

The CDR3 DNA is TGTGCCAGTAGTAAACAGGGGAGGGACAATCAGCCCCAGCATTTT. As protein: CASSKQGRDNQPQHF. V is TRBV19 and J is TRBJ1-5, with 7 bases identical to TRBD1. Germline-derived CDR1 and CDR2 are LNHDA and SQIVND (reference sequence). The CDR3 length is 15 residues. Germline trimming cut 4 bases from V and 3 bases from J; bases unmatched to any gene: 6.

At least ten counts were recorded for this clone. The J gene is TRBJ2-1, the V gene TRBV19; 11 bases are a match to TRBD2. Germline CDR1 and CDR2: LNHDA and SQIVND (reference sequence). With V trimmed by 6 bases and J by 3 bases, 7 bases remained unmatched. This CDR3 comprises 16 residues. CDR3 sequence reads: CASRKPGLADYNEQFF. CDR3 sequence (DNA): TGTGCCAGTAGAAAGCCGGGACTAGCGGACTACAATGAGCAGTTCTTC.

For this clone: Other nucleotide sequences in the sample specify the same CDR3. V usage is TRBV4-3 and J usage is TRBJ2-3, with unresolved D. The CDR3 is 14 residues long. Trimming stripped 0 bases from V and 0 bases from J, with 4 bases between. Germline CDR1 LGHNA, CDR2 YSLEER. CDR3 loop: CASSQESSTDTQYF. CDR3 DNA: TGCGCCAGCAGCCAAGAGTCGAGCACAGATACGCAGTATTTT.

This clone was observed a few times. The chain carries TRBV28 and TRBJ1-5; no definite D call. Deletions cut 6 bases from V and 2 bases from J, with 11 bases between. CDR3 length: 14 residues. Germline CDR1 is MDHEN and CDR2 is SYDVKM. Written as DNA, the CDR3 is TGTGCCAGCAGAGGTCCTCTCCGCAATCAGCCCCAGCATTTT. As protein: CASRGPLRNQPQHF.

This clone came up many times. This sample includes further DNA sequences coding for the same CDR3. The V and J genes are TRBV10-3 and TRBJ2-7, with 12 bases matching TRBD1. Trimming at V came to 4 bases and at J to 6 bases, leaving 4 bases not matched to a gene. The CDR3 loop spans 14 amino acids. Looked up from germline, CDR1 is ENHRY and CDR2 is SYGVKD. The CDR3, as DNA: TGTGCCATCAGTGCAGGGACAGGGGGCGGCGAGCAGTACTTC. Its translation is CAISAGTGGGEQYF.

The chain carries TRBV19 and TRBJ2-1; TRBD2 matches at 14 bases. Germline assignment: CDR1 LNHDA and CDR2 SQIVND (reference sequence). The CDR3 totals 18 residues. With 3 bases clipped from V and 8 bases from J, the junction kept 12 bases outside the gene matches. The CDR3 sequence: CASSMKGGGLAGVYEQFF. The CDR3, as DNA: TGTGCCAGTAGTATGAAAGGGGGGGGACTAGCGGGAGTGTATGAGCAGTTCTTC.

There are many counts of this clone. The CDR3: CASSAGTGSQSQYF. The CDR3, as DNA: TGTGCCAGCAGTGCCGGGACAGGTAGTCAGAGTCAATATTTT. The chain combines TRBV27 with TRBJ2-3, with 8 positions matching TRBD1. This CDR3 has 14 amino acids. Trimming took 5 bases from V and 15 from J; bases not matched to a gene: 16. CDR1 is MNHEY and CDR2 is SMNVEV in the germline V gene (reference sequence).

The V call is TRBV2, the J call TRBJ1-3, with D tentatively TRBD1 (5 bases). The CDR3 consists of 14 residues. V was clipped by 4 bases and J by 10 bases, with 17 bases between them. Looked up from germline, CDR1 is SNHLY and CDR2 is FYNNEI. This CDR3 is CASSGGAESYTIYF. The DNA for the CDR3 is TGTGCCAGCAGTGGAGGGGCAGAGAGTTATACCATATATTTT.

V and J are TRBV7-3 and TRBJ2-3; 7 bases are a match to TRBD1. CDR1 and CDR2 (germline): SGHTA, FQGTGA. The CDR3 runs to 14 residues. V shed 5 bases and J 5 bases; nucleotides not matched to a gene: 7. CDR3 coding DNA: TGTGCCAGCAGCCGAGACAGGGTCGAAGATACGCAGTATTTT. This sequence encodes CASSRDRVEDTQYF.

The chain combines TRBV28 with TRBJ2-1, with TRBD1 as a possible D gene (6 bases). The germline gives CDR1 MDHEN, CDR2 SYDVKM. The CDR3 runs 16 residues. Trimming took off 5 bases at V and 0 bases at J, with 14 bases between the two ends. The CDR3 DNA reads as TGTGCCAGCAGTCGACCGCAGGGGCTCTCCTACAATGAGCAGTTCTTC. It translates to CASSRPQGLSYNEQFF.

The rearrangement links TRBV7-9 to TRBJ2-3; D is unresolved. Germline V CDR1 and CDR2: SEHNR, FQNEAQ (reference sequence). Trimming pared 8 bases from V and 1 base from J, leaving 19 bases between. The CDR3 has 16 amino acids. The CDR3 DNA is TGTGCCAGCTTTAGGTCGGTAATCCCTGGCACAGATACGCAGTATTTT. As protein: CASFRSVIPGTDTQYF. Full variable domain (missing parts from reference TRBV7-9 and TRBJ2-3): DTGVSQNPRHKITKRGQNVTFRCDPISEHNRLYWYRQTLGQGPEFLTYFQNEAQLEKSRLLSDRFSAERPKGSFSTLEIQRTEQGDSAMYLCASFRSVIPGTDTQYFGPGTRLTVL.

The CDR3 region is CASSFGTYGYTF. The CDR3 DNA is TGCGCCAGCAGCTTCGGGACATATGGCTACACCTTC. The chain uses TRBV5-1 and TRBJ1-2; the D gene is possibly TRBD1 (6 bases). V lost 2 bases to trimming and J lost 5 bases, with 7 bases between them. The CDR3 extends over 12 amino acids. From germline, CDR1 is SGHRS and CDR2 YFSETQ.